These 13 T cell receptor beta chains were sequenced from one sample in a study of cytomegalovirus exposure and HLA in healthy donors. A multiplex PCR was run with 60 Vbeta primers and 13 Jbeta primers. The repertoire was sequenced with immunoSEQ multiplex PCR; TCRdb's copy has only in-frame clones and lacks some. This sample has some 190,000 clones, with 82% found just once. Sequenced sample: PBMCs. Source of these receptors: a man aged 40-50 years in good health and CMV-seronegative.

The chain carries TRBV7-2 and TRBJ2-1; 14 nucleotides match TRBD2. The CDR3 loop spans 15 amino acids. The germline CDR1 and CDR2 sequences are SGHTA and FQGNSA. The V gene end was trimmed by 6 bases and the J gene end by 9 bases; junction bases not matched to a gene: 7. The CDR3 DNA reads as TGTGCCAGCAGTTTCGCCGGGACTAGCGGGAGTGAGCAGTTCTTC. This translates into CASSFAGTSGSEQFF. Drawing the rest from reference TRBV7-2 and TRBJ2-1, the complete variable domain is GAGVSQSPSNKVTEKGKDVELRCDPISGHTALYWYRQSLGQGLEFLIYFQGNSAPDKSGLPSDRFSAERTGGSVSTLTIQRTQQEDSAVYLCASSFAGTSGSEQFFGPGTRLTVL.

Only one count was recorded for this clone. V gene TRBV7-2 combines with J gene TRBJ2-5; 9 nucleotides match TRBD1. J lost 4 bases, V lost 0 bases, and 9 bases had no gene match. This CDR3 region has 17 residues. Germline V gene data show CDR1 as SGHTA and CDR2 as FQGNSA. The chain's CDR3 is CASSLAGVGTGSETQYF. The DNA of the CDR3 is TGTGCCAGCAGCTTAGCGGGTGTGGGGACAGGGTCAGAGACCCAGTACTTC.

The rearrangement joins TRBV6-4 to TRBJ2-2, with TRBD2 matching 10 bases. With 5 bases clipped from V and 6 bases from J, the junction kept 3 bases outside the gene matches. The germline V gene encodes CDR1 MRHNA and CDR2 SNTAGT. The CDR3 has 14 residues. CDR3 coding DNA: TGTGCCAGCAGTCGACTAGCGGGTGCCGGGGAGCTGTTTTTT. Its protein is CASSRLAGAGELFF.

This chain joins TRBV29-1 and TRBJ2-7, with 11 positions matching TRBD1. Germline V CDR1 and CDR2: SQVTM, ANQGSEA. The CDR3 totals 13 residues. Trimming at V came to 5 bases and at J to 6 bases, leaving 6 bases not matched to a gene. The chain's CDR3 is CSVLRDRGSEQYF. The CDR3 DNA reads TGCAGCGTTCTCCGGGACAGGGGGTCCGAGCAGTACTTC.

The CDR3 DNA reads TGTGCCAGCAGTTCCCCTTTCGCGGGAGGGGGCGAGCAGTACTTC. This gives the protein CASSSPFAGGGEQYF. The chain recombines TRBV28 with TRBJ2-7; 9 bases map to TRBD2. V lost 4 bases to trimming and J lost 6 bases; unmatched junction nucleotides: 10. The CDR3 is made up of 15 amino acids. In germline, CDR1 is MDHEN, CDR2 SYDVKM.

The chain uses TRBV27 and TRBJ2-7; TRBD1 is a possible D gene (5 bases). The length of the CDR3 is 14 residues. Germline V gene lookup returns CDR1 MNHEY and CDR2 SMNVEV (reference sequence). V gave up 6 bases and J gave up 1 base, with 13 bases separating them. CDR3 sequence reads: CASRVDRASYEQYF. The CDR3 coding sequence is TGTGCCAGCAGGGTCGACAGAGCATCCTACGAGCAGTACTTC.

In this sample, this clone turned up a few times. The rearrangement uses TRBV10-3 and TRBJ2-7; 8 bases map to TRBD2. This CDR3 region has 19 residues. Trimming took 0 bases from V and 0 from J; bases not matched to a gene: 13. Germline V gene sequence: CDR1 ENHRY, CDR2 SYGVKD. The CDR3 here is CAISESYRTSGASSYEQYF. CDR3 DNA: TGTGCCATCAGTGAGTCCTACCGAACTAGCGGCGCTAGCTCCTACGAGCAGTACTTC.

This chain joins TRBV7-3 and TRBJ2-1, with no clear D. Trimming took 0 bases from V and 9 from J, leaving 15 bases between them. Per the germline V gene, CDR1 is SGHTA and CDR2 is FQGTGA. The CDR3 runs 15 residues. The CDR3 spells CASSLTGPSISEQFF. The CDR3 nucleotides are TGTGCCAGCAGCTTAACTGGTCCCTCTATATCTGAGCAGTTCTTC.

In the case of this clone: The identical CDR3 is also encoded by other nucleotide sequences in the sample. The V gene is TRBV7-9, the J gene TRBJ2-5; 10 nucleotides align to TRBD2. The germline V gene encodes CDR1 SEHNR and CDR2 FQNEAQ (reference sequence). The junction had 3 bases not matched to a gene; V was cut back by 5 bases and J by 3 bases. The CDR3 is 14 amino acids. The CDR3 DNA reads as TGTGCCAGCAGCCTCGGACTAGCGGAAGAGACCCAGTACTTC. It encodes CASSLGLAEETQYF.

The chain is built from TRBV7-9 and TRBJ2-5, with TRBD2 matching over 7 bases. This CDR3 region has 15 residues. Germline assignment: CDR1 SEHNR and CDR2 FQNEAQ (reference sequence). With V trimmed by 0 bases and J by 5 bases, 6 bases remained unmatched. This chain's CDR3 is CASSLASGPRETQYF. In nucleotides, the CDR3 is TGTGCCAGCAGCTTAGCTAGCGGGCCCCGGGAGACCCAGTACTTC.

The chain carries TRBV4-1 and TRBJ2-5; 12 bases align to TRBD1. This CDR3 has 15 residues. The germline V gene encodes CDR1 MGHRA and CDR2 YSYEKL. The trim removed 4 bases at V and 5 bases at J, leaving 5 bases unmatched. The CDR3 DNA reads TGCGCCAGCAGCCCGGGACAGGGGGCGTCGGAGACCCAGTACTTC. Residues: CASSPGQGASETQYF.

The rearrangement links TRBV5-3 to TRBJ2-1, with 15 bases matching TRBD2. TRBV5-3 has ORF status, its function being uncertain. The CDR3 has 19 residues. The V segment lost 3 bases and the J segment 8 bases; nucleotides outside the gene matches: 15. The CDR3 spells CARSSTGLAGGPGNYEQFF. CDR3 nucleotide sequence: TGTGCCAGAAGCTCGACCGGACTAGCGGGAGGGCCTGGTAACTATGAGCAGTTCTTC.

The V call is TRBV27, the J call TRBJ2-1; D ambiguous. There are 11 residues in the CDR3. V was clipped by 4 bases and J by 6 bases, with 4 bases between them. Germline loops: CDR1 MNHEY, CDR2 SMNVEV (reference sequence). As DNA, the CDR3 is TGTGCCAGCAGTTCGGGCAATGAGCAGTTCTTC. Protein sequence: CASSSGNEQFF.